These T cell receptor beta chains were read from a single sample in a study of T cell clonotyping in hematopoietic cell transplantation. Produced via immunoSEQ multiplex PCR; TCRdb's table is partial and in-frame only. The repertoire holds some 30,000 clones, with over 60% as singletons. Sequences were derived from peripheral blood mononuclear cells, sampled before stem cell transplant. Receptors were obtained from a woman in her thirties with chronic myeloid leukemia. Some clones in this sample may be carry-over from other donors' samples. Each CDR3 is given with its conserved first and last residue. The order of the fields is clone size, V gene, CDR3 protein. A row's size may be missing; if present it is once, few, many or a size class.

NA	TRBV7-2	CASSPSLTGLGTDTQYF
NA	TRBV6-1	CVAQQRINYGYTF
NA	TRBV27	CASRYVWDGLSGANVLTF
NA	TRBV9	CASSVALRGLYNEQFF
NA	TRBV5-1	CASSLGQGLYEQYF
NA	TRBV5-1	CASSLLDSNTGELFF
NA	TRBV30	CAWSGGQFYQPQHF
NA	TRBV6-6	CASSPRQGATYEQYF
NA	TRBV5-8	CARSKRGRNIQYF
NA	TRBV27	CASSYRRNQNREAFF
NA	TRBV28	CASSLGRVTTNYGYTF
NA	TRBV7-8	CASSLAIGGRTDTQYF
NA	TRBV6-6	CASSQGQGNYGYTF
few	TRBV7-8	CASSLGVRGQPQHF
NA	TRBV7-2	CASSLDAAPGYTF
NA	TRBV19	CASTKTGYSNQPQHF
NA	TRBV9	CASSAATGGDTQYF
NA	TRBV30	CAWSGGQNTEAFF
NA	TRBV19	CASSAAAGPDTQYF
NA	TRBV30	CAWRQRRGSYNSPLHF
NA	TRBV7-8	CASSRRGRNTGELFF
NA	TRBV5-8	CASSLVPQGGEPEAFF
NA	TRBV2	CASGTQDGYGYTF
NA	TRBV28	CASSLGTSLREQYF
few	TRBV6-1	CASSDYHSSTDTQYF
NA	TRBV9	CASRPGPSGYTF
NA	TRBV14	CASRLTGALSTQYF
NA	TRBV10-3	CAISESGKANNSPLHF
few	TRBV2	CASSGTLGTIYF
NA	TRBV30	CAWSPGGTYEQYF
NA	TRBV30	CAWLGGGWTEAFF
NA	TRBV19	CASSGGRDNSPLHF
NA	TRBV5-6	CASSLGTGPYGYTF
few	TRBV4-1	CASNPLGAGGPNTEAFF
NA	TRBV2	CASKQSTDEQYF
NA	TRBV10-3	CAISDRARGYEQYF
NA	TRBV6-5	CASSYRTSGGTQYF
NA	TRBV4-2	CASSQDVGVSNQPQHF
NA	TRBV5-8	CASSLNGQLTEAFF
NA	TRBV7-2	CASSLGFYGYTF
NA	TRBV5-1	CASRRRTSASGEPYEQYF
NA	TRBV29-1	CSVGVEKETQYF
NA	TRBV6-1	CASKDWTGAKYF
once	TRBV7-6	CASSLAGTNTGELFF
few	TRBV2	CASRVTGSQNTEAFF
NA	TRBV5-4	CASSLDPNQPQHF
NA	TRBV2	CAGISVGSFGETQYF
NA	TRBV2	CASRGDSGLYGYTF
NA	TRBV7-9	CASSALQRPKEQYF
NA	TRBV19	CASKFMNTEAFF
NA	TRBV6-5	CASSYKAGNQPQHF
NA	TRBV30	CAWSADRRTSGRGIRPQHF
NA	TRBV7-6	CASSLSVSYNEQFF
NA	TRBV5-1	CASRFDTTEAFF
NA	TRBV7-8	CASSLDRGAVISYNEQFF